Following are 15 T cell receptor beta chains from one sample sequenced in a study of technical replicates of blood from several donors. Sequencing used immunoSEQ multiplex PCR; TCRdb keeps in-frame clones, though not all of them. The table lists approximately 81,000 clones, more than 80% of them singletons. Material: PBMCs. The origin of the receptors is a human donor in good health. Some clones in this sample may be carry-over from other donors' samples.

The table lists this clone with a few counts. CDR3 sequence: CSAEGLLNTEAFF. The CDR3, as DNA: TGCAGCGCCGAGGGATTACTGAACACTGAAGCTTTCTTT. The chain couples TRBV29-1 to TRBJ1-1; no clear D. V was cut by 7 bases and J by 0 bases, with 12 bases left in between. The CDR3 totals 13 residues. Germline V lookup: CDR1 SQVTM, CDR2 ANQGSEA.

This chain uses TRBV5-3 with TRBJ2-7; the D gene is possibly TRBD2 (6 bases). Being an ORF, TRBV5-3 has a function that is uncertain. The CDR3 spans 13 residues. V gave up 8 bases and J gave up 2 bases, with 14 bases separating them. The CDR3 bases are TGTGCCAGCAGCCCCGGAGGGCCCTACGAGCAGTACTTC. Its translation: CASSPGGPYEQYF.

The rearrangement links TRBV4-1 to TRBJ1-2; a weak D match, TRBD1 (6 bases). Trimming removed 4 bases at V and 8 bases at J, with 17 bases between. This CDR3 is 14 amino acids long. The germline V gene encodes CDR1 MGHRA and CDR2 YSYEKL. This chain's CDR3 is CASSPWEGTSGYTF. The CDR3 DNA sequence: TGCGCCAGCAGCCCGTGGGAGGGGACAAGCGGCTACACCTTC.

The rearrangement links TRBV6-5 to TRBJ2-7, with TRBD2 matching over 7 bases. The CDR3 is 15 residues long. Germline V gene lookup returns CDR1 MNHEY and CDR2 SVGAGI. V was clipped by 6 bases and J by 4 bases; unmatched bases: 12. CDR3 in amino acids: CASRGVGGNIYEQYF. The CDR3, as DNA: TGTGCCAGCAGGGGCGTCGGGGGGAACATTTACGAGCAGTACTTC.

The gene calls are TRBV14 and TRBJ1-4, with 7 nucleotides matching TRBD1. Trimming removed 2 bases from V and 3 bases from J; junction bases left unmatched: 6. CDR1 is SGHDN and CDR2 is FVKESK in the germline V gene. This CDR3 is 16 amino acids long. CDR3 nucleotides: TGTGCCAGCAGCCAACCGACAGGGTGGGCTAATGAAAAACTGTTTTTT. Encoded protein: CASSQPTGWANEKLFF.

The rearrangement links TRBV4-2 to TRBJ1-3, with D maybe TRBD1 (6 bases). V was cut by 1 base and J by 4 bases, with 14 bases left in between. CDR3 size: 16 residues. Per germline, CDR1 LGHNA and CDR2 YNFKEQ. DNA for the CDR3: TGTGCCAGCAGCCAAGGCGAGGGGGTTTTGGGAAACACCATATATTTT. Translated, it gives CASSQGEGVLGNTIYF.

V usage is TRBV5-1 and J usage is TRBJ2-1; 9 positions match TRBD2. The CDR3 spans 14 residues. CDR1 and CDR2 (germline): SGHRS, YFSETQ. The trim removed 0 bases at V and 6 bases at J, leaving 1 base unmatched. In DNA, the CDR3 is TGCGCCAGCAGCTTGGGGGGACTAGCCAATGAGCAGTTCTTC. This codes for CASSLGGLANEQFF.

The rearrangement joins TRBV5-5 to TRBJ1-2; D not resolved. The CDR3 length is 17 residues. Germline V gene lookup returns CDR1 SGHKS and CDR2 YYEKEE (reference sequence). V was cut by 3 bases and J by 5 bases, with 23 bases left in between. The CDR3 sequence: CASSSGGRPSHFYGYTF. CDR3 nucleotide sequence: TGTGCCAGCAGCTCGGGAGGGCGGCCGTCTCATTTTTATGGCTACACCTTC.

This clone was recorded a few times. The chain links TRBV14 to TRBJ1-1; no clear D. Trimming cost V 4 bases and J 1 base, with 13 bases left between them. This CDR3 spans 15 amino acids. CDR1 is SGHDN and CDR2 is FVKESK in the germline V gene. CDR3 sequence reads: CASSPLTNSNTEAFF. CDR3 nucleotide sequence: TGTGCCAGCAGCCCACTCACTAATTCGAACACTGAAGCTTTCTTT.

The V call is TRBV7-3, the J call TRBJ1-1, with D possibly being TRBD1 (5 bases). CDR1 and CDR2 from the germline V gene are SGHTA and FQGTGA. Trimming shortened V by 5 bases and J by 10 bases, and 17 bases separated the two germline ends. The CDR3 consists of 13 residues. The CDR3 loop is CASSPTPSQGAFF. CDR3 sequence (DNA): TGTGCCAGCAGCCCAACCCCATCCCAGGGAGCTTTCTTT.

This chain uses TRBV4-1 with TRBJ2-1; TRBD2 agrees at 7 bases. The CDR3 covers 16 residues. Germline V gene sequence: CDR1 MGHRA, CDR2 YSYEKL. Trimming removed 3 bases from V and 9 bases from J; junction bases left unmatched: 14. CDR3 residues: CASSQGVRAGWSEQFF. For the CDR3, the DNA is TGCGCCAGCAGCCAGGGCGTTAGAGCGGGATGGAGTGAGCAGTTCTTC.

The V call is TRBV7-6, the J call TRBJ1-5, with TRBD1 matching 8 bases. Germline CDR1 reads SGHVS; CDR2 reads FNYEAQ. V lost 5 bases, J lost 5 bases, and 17 bases stayed unmatched. The CDR3 spans 18 residues. DNA of the CDR3: TGTGCCAGCAGCCCCCAACCCGGGACAGGAGCTCGATATCAGCCCCAGCATTTT. Its translation is CASSPQPGTGARYQPQHF. The variable domain in full, with the rest retrieved from reference TRBV7-6 and TRBJ1-5, is GAGVSQSPRYKVTKRGQDVALRCDPISGHVSLYWYRQALGQGPEFLTYFNYEAQQDKSGLPNDRFSAERPEGSISTLTIQRTEQRDSAMYRCASSPQPGTGARYQPQHFGDGTRLSIL.

The CDR3 region has the DNA TGTGCCAGCAGTGACAGACAGGGAGGATATGGCTACACCTTC. Its protein is CASSDRQGGYGYTF. The chain links TRBV6-4 to TRBJ1-2; 7 nucleotides agree with TRBD1. CDR3 length: 14 amino acids. V lost 2 bases to trimming and J lost 5 bases; unmatched junction nucleotides: 5. CDR1 is MRHNA, CDR2 SNTAGT, per germline.

This sequence joins TRBV2 and TRBJ2-5; D may be TRBD1 (6 bases). This CDR3 region has 13 residues. The germline V gene has CDR1 SNHLY and CDR2 FYNNEI. V lost 7 bases and J lost 3, with 12 bases in between. Written as DNA, the CDR3 is TGTGCCAGCACCACAGGGACGAAAGAGACCCAGTACTTC. Translated: CASTTGTKETQYF.

The V call is TRBV5-1, the J call TRBJ1-3, with 9 positions matching TRBD1. Germline trimming cut 4 bases from V and 4 bases from J; bases unmatched to any gene: 6. The CDR3 is 15 amino acids. Germline lookup yields CDR1 SGHRS and CDR2 YFSETQ. This chain's CDR3 is CASSTWTGDGNTIYF. The DNA of the CDR3 is TGCGCCAGCAGCACGTGGACAGGGGACGGAAACACCATATATTTT. The full variable domain, rest sourced from reference TRBV5-1 and TRBJ1-3, is KAGVTQTPRYLIKTRGQQVTLSCSPISGHRSVSWYQQTPGQGLQFLFEYFSETQRNKGNFPGRFSGRQFSNSRSEMNVSTLELGDSALYLCASSTWTGDGNTIYFGEGSWLTVV.